This T cell receptor (beta chain) was observed in a study of blood T cell repertoires in COVID-19. Study at large: The origin of the acute and convalescent COVID-19 samples was the United States, Italy and Spain. In each case, the material was cDNA or gDNA derived from T cells, B-cell-depleted T cells, or PBMCs.

Under the authors' procedure: Amplification from reference gene primers served as the basis for estimated nucleated cell counts. Sequencing was performed with immunoSEQ multiplex PCR; in TCRdb, only in-frame clones are kept and a portion is missing. From that table come the V and J calls and clone size; the DNA was used to work out D and trimming. Of 90,000 to 95,000 clones in the sample, 70% to 90% were seen once. Germline CDR1 reads SEHNR; CDR2 reads FQNEAQ (reference sequence). With V trimmed by 5 bases and J by 15 bases, 21 bases remained unmatched. The CDR3 loop spans 17 amino acids. The source of this sequence is an elderly woman with active COVID-19. The rearrangement uses TRBV7-9 and TRBJ2-3; TRBD2 matches at 12 bases. The sequencing input was peripheral blood. The CDR3 reads CASSPYPRPTTSGSSYF. The CDR3, as DNA: TGTGCCAGCAGCCCATATCCCCGACCGACGACTAGCGGGAGTAGTTATTTT.